The 23 T cell receptor beta chains given below trace back to one sample, sequenced in a study of graft-versus-host responses after intestinal transplantation. The assay was immunoSEQ multiplex PCR, and TCRdb's table has in-frame clones only and misses some. The sample yields approximately 15,000 clones, 80% to 90% seen once. Sample: bone marrow, taken approximately 120 days after intestinal transplantation. All receptors derive from a human patient who received an intestinal transplant, so some T cells may come from the graft donor.

The V gene is TRBV27, the J gene TRBJ2-7, with 7 bases lining up with TRBD2. This CDR3 has 14 amino acids. Looked up from germline, CDR1 is MNHEY and CDR2 is SMNVEV (reference sequence). The trim removed 3 bases at V and 2 bases at J, leaving 4 bases unmatched. The CDR3 region has the DNA TGTGCCAGCAGTTTCGGGGGAGGGGCCTACGAGCAGTACTTC. This sequence encodes CASSFGGGAYEQYF.

This clone was detected a few times. The identical CDR3 is also encoded by other nucleotide sequences in the sample. V is TRBV6-1 and J is TRBJ2-1, with 12 bases identical to TRBD2. After removal of 2 bases from V and 4 bases from J, the junction contained 0 bases not matched to a gene. The germline CDR1 and CDR2 sequences are MNHNS and SASEGT. This CDR3 is built from 15 residues. The DNA for the CDR3 is TGTGCCAGCAGTGAACTAGCGGGAGGGTACAATGAGCAGTTCTTC. It codes for CASSELAGGYNEQFF.

The rearrangement links TRBV2 to TRBJ2-1, with 9 nucleotides matching TRBD2. Germline V lookup: CDR1 SNHLY, CDR2 FYNNEI. Trimming removed 9 bases from V and 15 bases from J; junction bases left unmatched: 15. The CDR3 totals 13 residues. The CDR3 DNA sequence: TGTGCCAGGAGGGGACGGCTAGCGGGAAGACGGTTCTTC. This translates into CARRGRLAGRRFF.

By sample fraction, this clone is medium-sized. The chain's CDR3 is CASSWTGSEQYF. As DNA, the CDR3 is TGTGCCAGCAGCTGGACAGGGAGCGAGCAGTACTTC. The J gene is TRBJ2-7, the V gene TRBV27, with 8 bases fitting TRBD1. The CDR3 runs 12 residues. CDR1 MNHEY and CDR2 SMNVEV come from the germline V gene (reference sequence). J was trimmed by 6 bases and V by 6 bases; bases with no gene match: 4.

The chain recombines TRBV6-1 with TRBJ2-1, with 7 bases aligning to TRBD1. The CDR3 length is 12 residues. J gave up 9 bases and V 7 bases, and 6 bases lay outside the gene matches. Germline CDR1 is MNHNS and CDR2 is SASEGT. The CDR3 DNA reads TGTGCCAGCACTCAAGGGGGCAGTGAGCAGTTCTTC. Translation gives CASTQGGSEQFF.

This clone was recorded a few times. This chain links TRBV5-6 with TRBJ2-1; D is unresolved. V dropped 5 bases and J dropped 0 bases, with 6 bases sitting between them. This CDR3 region has 13 residues. CDR1 is SGHDT and CDR2 is YYEEEE in the germline V gene. The CDR3 sequence: CASRTYSYNEQFF. The CDR3 DNA reads TGTGCCAGCAGGACTTACTCCTACAATGAGCAGTTCTTC.

The chain has TRBV7-8 and TRBJ2-1; D gene unclear. This CDR3 spans 14 amino acids. The germline V gene has CDR1 SGHVS and CDR2 FQNEAQ. Between the trimmed V and J ends, which lost 1 base and 0 bases, there was a span of 4 bases. CDR3 loop: CASSLESSYNEQFF. In nucleotides, the CDR3 is TGTGCCAGCAGCTTAGAAAGCTCCTACAATGAGCAGTTCTTC.

The gene calls are TRBV6-9 and TRBJ1-1, with no clear D. The CDR3 totals 13 residues. V gave up 4 bases and J gave up 1 base, with 7 bases separating them. The germline gives CDR1 MNHGY, CDR2 SVAAGI. Here the CDR3 DNA reads TGTGCCAGCAGTTCCCGCTGGAACACTGAAGCTTTCTTT. Translated, it gives CASSSRWNTEAFF.

The J gene is TRBJ1-5, the V gene TRBV5-1; D call uncertain. Germline CDR1 SGHRS, CDR2 YFSETQ. The CDR3 covers 14 residues. V lost 4 bases and J 0 bases, leaving 8 bases between the germline ends. The chain's CDR3 is CASSEGYSNQPQHF. In DNA, the CDR3 is TGCGCCAGCAGCGAGGGATATAGCAATCAGCCCCAGCATTTT.

V is TRBV28 and J is TRBJ1-1; D is unclear. Germline V gene data show CDR1 as MDHEN and CDR2 as SYDVKM. Trimming took off 3 bases at V and 2 bases at J, with 22 bases between the two ends. The CDR3 is 18 amino acids. DNA for the CDR3: TGTGCCAGCAGTTTCTCGGTCGGCAGGCTGAGACTTAACACTGAAGCTTTCTTT. Translating it yields CASSFSVGRLRLNTEAFF.

CDR3 sequence (DNA): TGTGCCAGCAGCCAAGCGTTGGGAGGGGGCCCGAACACTGAAGCTTTCTTT. Residues: CASSQALGGGPNTEAFF. V is TRBV14 and J is TRBJ1-1; 7 bases are a match to TRBD1. The CDR3 contains 17 residues. The trim removed 1 base at V and 1 base at J, leaving 9 bases unmatched. CDR1 and CDR2 (germline): SGHDN, FVKESK.

The chain carries TRBV5-6 and TRBJ2-1, with 7 bases identical to TRBD1. The J segment lost 11 bases and the V segment lost 4 bases, leaving 15 bases of the junction unmatched. CDR1 and CDR2 (germline): SGHDT, YYEEEE. CDR3 length: 15 residues. CDR3 region: CASSPPTDRDGQQFF. The CDR3 bases are TGTGCCAGCAGCCCACCTACTGACAGGGACGGACAGCAGTTCTTC.

This clone was found once. The gene calls are TRBV2 and TRBJ1-6, with a weak D call TRBD1 (5 bases). The V end lost 1 base, the J end lost 9 bases, and 10 bases lay between the germline ends. The length of the CDR3 is 14 residues. Germline CDR1 is SNHLY and CDR2 is FYNNEI. The CDR3 sequence: CASSEEGAGSPLHF. In DNA, the CDR3 is TGTGCCAGCAGTGAAGAAGGGGCAGGTTCACCCCTCCACTTT.

This clone has only one observation. The chain uses TRBV6-4 and TRBJ2-7, with 10 bases matching TRBD2. This CDR3 has 16 amino acids. The V and J ends lost 2 bases and 4 bases, in that order; junction bases with no gene match: 8. Germline V gene sequence: CDR1 MRHNA, CDR2 SNTAGT. DNA of the CDR3: TGTGCCAGCAGTGACCCCCAAGCGGGAGGGCCGTACGAGCAGTACTTC. It specifies CASSDPQAGGPYEQYF.

This clone has just a few counts. J is TRBJ1-2 and V is TRBV4-2, with TRBD1 as a possible D gene (5 bases). The V gene lost 0 bases and the J gene lost 4 bases, with 12 bases spanning the gap. Germline V gene data show CDR1 as LGHNA and CDR2 as YNFKEQ. The CDR3 runs to 15 residues. The DNA for the CDR3 is TGTGCCAGCAGCCAAGAATTAGGGGTGGGCTATGGCTACACCTTC. Its protein product is CASSQELGVGYGYTF.

The rearrangement uses TRBV27 and TRBJ2-7; D possibly corresponds to TRBD1 (6 bases). The CDR3 totals 14 residues. Germline V gene sequence: CDR1 MNHEY, CDR2 SMNVEV (reference sequence). V was trimmed by 6 bases and J by 2 bases, leaving 14 bases between them. CDR3 region: CASSPETGPYEQYF. CDR3 nucleotides: TGTGCCAGCAGCCCCGAGACAGGACCCTACGAGCAGTACTTC.

The chain carries TRBV7-2 and TRBJ2-5, with TRBD2 identical over 7 bases. J gave up 5 bases and V 3 bases, and 3 bases lay outside the gene matches. From germline, CDR1 is SGHTA and CDR2 FQGNSA. The CDR3 totals 13 residues. CDR3 sequence: CASSFAGEETQYF. The CDR3 DNA follows: TGTGCCAGCAGCTTTGCGGGAGAGGAGACCCAGTACTTC.

This clone has just one count. The chain joins TRBV27 to TRBJ2-7; D call uncertain. The V end lost 3 bases, the J end lost 0 bases, and 6 bases lay between the germline ends. The CDR3 has 13 amino acids. Per germline, CDR1 MNHEY and CDR2 SMNVEV (reference sequence). CDR3 in DNA: TGTGCCAGCAGTTTGAGTCACTCCTACGAGCAGTACTTC. It is translated as CASSLSHSYEQYF.

The rearrangement links TRBV27 to TRBJ2-1; D perhaps matches TRBD2 (6 bases). Germline CDR1 is MNHEY and CDR2 is SMNVEV (reference sequence). V lost 4 bases and J lost 2, with 12 bases in between. The CDR3 length is 15 residues. The CDR3 reads CASSSLGLTYNEQFF. The CDR3 bases are TGTGCCAGCAGTTCCCTGGGACTTACCTACAATGAGCAGTTCTTC.

This sequence joins TRBV7-9 and TRBJ1-3, with 8 bases matching TRBD1. Germline values: CDR1 SEHNR, CDR2 FQNEAQ (reference sequence). The CDR3 has 14 residues. V gave up 5 bases and J gave up 4 bases; unmatched junction bases: 4. This CDR3 reads CASSLGTGGNTIYF. Here the CDR3 DNA reads TGTGCCAGCAGCCTAGGGACAGGAGGAAACACCATATATTTT.

The V call is TRBV5-1, the J call TRBJ2-2; D might be TRBD2 (6 bases). V shed 0 bases and J shed 4 bases, with 13 bases lying between them. The germline V gene has CDR1 SGHRS and CDR2 YFSETQ. This CDR3 is 16 amino acids long. The CDR3 sequence is CASSLAWVGGTGELFF. The CDR3 DNA follows: TGCGCCAGCAGCTTGGCATGGGTGGGGGGCACCGGGGAGCTGTTTTTT.

This clone was observed a single time. V gene TRBV30 combines with J gene TRBJ2-7; D remains ambiguous. Germline values: CDR1 GTSNPN, CDR2 SVGIG (reference sequence). This CDR3 contains 14 residues. Trimming took 3 bases from V and 5 from J, leaving 17 bases between them. CDR3: CAWRLFGLRDEQYF. Written as DNA, the CDR3 is TGTGCCTGGAGGTTATTCGGCCTAAGGGACGAGCAGTACTTC.

The V gene is TRBV6-5, the J gene TRBJ2-1; D might be TRBD1 or TRBD2, each matching 5 bases. The CDR3 loop spans 14 amino acids. Germline V gene lookup returns CDR1 MNHEY and CDR2 SVGAGI. Trimming left V 7 bases short and J 6 bases short, with 16 bases between. In nucleotides, the CDR3 is TGTGCCAGCACCCGATCGGGGCCCTTCAATGAGCAGTTCTTC. Its translation: CASTRSGPFNEQFF.